The clone carrying this TCR beta chain is medium-sized in the sample. Its antigen is not known. This entry belongs to a study of PD-1 blockade in classical Hodgkin lymphoma. General study results and limits: Prior to therapy, complete responders displayed diversity much like that of newly diagnosed patients. Researchers reported that CD4+ TCR diversity, though not CD8+, rose significantly by C4D1.

Profiled with immunoSEQ multiplex PCR; TCRdb holds only in-frame clones, not every one. The table records about 40,000 clones, 76% of them present only once. Every one of the patients relapsed after autologous stem cell transplantation (brentuximab vedotin exposure was variable). The germline V gene encodes CDR1 MDHEN and CDR2 SYDVKM. V dropped 8 bases and J dropped 0 bases, with 14 bases sitting between them. CDR3 length equals 15 residues. This receptor was taken from a human donor with classical Hodgkin lymphoma. V gene TRBV28 combines with J gene TRBJ1-5; no clear D gene. Source: peripheral blood mononuclear cells (PBMCs), taken at baseline. The CDR3 here is CASCHGENSNQPQHF. In DNA, the CDR3 is TGTGCCAGCTGCCACGGGGAAAATAGCAATCAGCCCCAGCATTTT.